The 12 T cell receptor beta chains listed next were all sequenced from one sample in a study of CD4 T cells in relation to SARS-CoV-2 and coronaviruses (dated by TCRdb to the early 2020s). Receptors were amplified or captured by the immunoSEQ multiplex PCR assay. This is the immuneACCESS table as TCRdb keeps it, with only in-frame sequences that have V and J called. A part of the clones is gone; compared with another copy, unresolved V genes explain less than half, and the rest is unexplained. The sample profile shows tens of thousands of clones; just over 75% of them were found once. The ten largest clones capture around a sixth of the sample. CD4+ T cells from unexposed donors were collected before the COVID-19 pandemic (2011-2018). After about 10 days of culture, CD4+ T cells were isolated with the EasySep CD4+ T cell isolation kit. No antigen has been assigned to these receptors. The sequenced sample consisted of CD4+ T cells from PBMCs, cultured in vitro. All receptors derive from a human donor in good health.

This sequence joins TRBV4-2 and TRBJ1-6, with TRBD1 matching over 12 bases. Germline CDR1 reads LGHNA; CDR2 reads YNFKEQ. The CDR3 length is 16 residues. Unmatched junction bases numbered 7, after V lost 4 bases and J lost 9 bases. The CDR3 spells CASSLLGTGGGSPLHF. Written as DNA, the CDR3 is TGTGCCAGCAGCCTTCTTGGGACAGGGGGCGGTTCACCCCTCCACTTT.

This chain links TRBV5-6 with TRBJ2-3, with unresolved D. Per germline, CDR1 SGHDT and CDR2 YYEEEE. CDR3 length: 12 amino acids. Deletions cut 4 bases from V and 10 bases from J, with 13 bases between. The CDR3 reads CASSLERISQYF. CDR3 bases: TGTGCCAGCAGCCTTGAGCGAATTTCGCAGTATTTT. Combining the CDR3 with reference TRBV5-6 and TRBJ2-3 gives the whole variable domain DAGVTQSPTHLIKTRGQQVTLRCSPKSGHDTVSWYQQALGQGPQFIFQYYEEEERQRGNFPDRFSGHQFPNYSSELNVNALLLGDSALYLCASSLERISQYFGPGTRLTVL.

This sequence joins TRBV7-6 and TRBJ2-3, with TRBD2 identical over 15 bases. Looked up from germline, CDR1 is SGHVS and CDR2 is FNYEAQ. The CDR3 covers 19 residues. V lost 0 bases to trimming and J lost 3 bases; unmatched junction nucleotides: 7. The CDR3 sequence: CASSLAPGLAGGGTDTQYF. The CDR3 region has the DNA TGTGCCAGCAGCTTAGCACCGGGACTAGCGGGAGGTGGTACAGATACGCAGTATTTT.

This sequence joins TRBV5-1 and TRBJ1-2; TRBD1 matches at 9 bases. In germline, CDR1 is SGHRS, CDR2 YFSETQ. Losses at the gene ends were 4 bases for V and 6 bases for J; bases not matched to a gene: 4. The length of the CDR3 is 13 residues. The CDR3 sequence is CASSQGTGNGYTF. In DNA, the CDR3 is TGCGCCAGCAGCCAAGGGACAGGGAATGGCTACACCTTC.

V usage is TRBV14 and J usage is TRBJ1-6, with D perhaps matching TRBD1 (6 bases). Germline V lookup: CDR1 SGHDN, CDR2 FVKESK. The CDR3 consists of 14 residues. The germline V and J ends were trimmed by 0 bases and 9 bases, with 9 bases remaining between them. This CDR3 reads CASSQESRGSPLHF. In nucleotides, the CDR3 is TGTGCCAGCAGCCAAGAAAGCAGGGGTTCACCCCTCCACTTT.

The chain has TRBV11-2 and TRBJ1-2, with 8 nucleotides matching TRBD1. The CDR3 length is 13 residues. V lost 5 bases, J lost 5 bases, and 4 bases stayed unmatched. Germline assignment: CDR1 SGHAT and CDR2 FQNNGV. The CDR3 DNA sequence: TGTGCCAGCAGCCGAGACAGGGGATATGGCTACACCTTC. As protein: CASSRDRGYGYTF.

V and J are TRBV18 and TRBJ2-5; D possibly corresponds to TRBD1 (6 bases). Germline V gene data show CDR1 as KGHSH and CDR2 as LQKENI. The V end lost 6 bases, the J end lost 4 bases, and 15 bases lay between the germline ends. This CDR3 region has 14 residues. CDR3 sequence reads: CASSHEVGAETQYF. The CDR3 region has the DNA TGTGCCAGCTCCCACGAGGTGGGGGCAGAGACCCAGTACTTC.

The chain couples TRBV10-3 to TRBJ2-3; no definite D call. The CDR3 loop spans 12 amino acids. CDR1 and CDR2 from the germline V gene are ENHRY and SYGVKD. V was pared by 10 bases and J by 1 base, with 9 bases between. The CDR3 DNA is TGTGCCACCGAGAGCGGCACAGATACGCAGTATTTT. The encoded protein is CATESGTDTQYF.

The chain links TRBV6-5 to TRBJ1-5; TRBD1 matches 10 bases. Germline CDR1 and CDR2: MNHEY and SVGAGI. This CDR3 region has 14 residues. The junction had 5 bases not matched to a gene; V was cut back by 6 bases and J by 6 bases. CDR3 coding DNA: TGTGCCAGCAGCGGGACAGGGGAATCTCAGCCCCAGCATTTT. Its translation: CASSGTGESQPQHF.

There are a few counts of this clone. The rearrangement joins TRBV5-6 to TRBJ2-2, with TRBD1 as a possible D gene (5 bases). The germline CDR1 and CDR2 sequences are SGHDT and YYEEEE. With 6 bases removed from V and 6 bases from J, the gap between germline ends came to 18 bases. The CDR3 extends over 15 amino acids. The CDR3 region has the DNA TGTGCCAGCACCTTCGTAACAGGTGTCGCCGGGGAGCTGTTTTTT. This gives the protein CASTFVTGVAGELFF.

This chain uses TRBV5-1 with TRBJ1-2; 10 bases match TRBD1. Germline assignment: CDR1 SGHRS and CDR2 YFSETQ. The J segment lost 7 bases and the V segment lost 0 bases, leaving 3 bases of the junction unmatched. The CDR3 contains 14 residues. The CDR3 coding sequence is TGCGCCAGCAGCTTGGGCGGACAGGGGGTTGGCTACACCTTC. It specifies CASSLGGQGVGYTF.

The CDR3 DNA sequence: TGTGCCAGCAGCTGGCAGGGGGAGGGAAATGAGCAGTTCTTC. Encoded protein: CASSWQGEGNEQFF. V is TRBV25-1 and J is TRBJ2-1; D possibly uses TRBD1 or TRBD2 (7 bases each). V was shortened by 6 bases and J by 7 bases, with 16 bases between the two germline ends. This CDR3 is 14 amino acids long. Germline V lookup: CDR1 MGHDK, CDR2 SYGVNS.